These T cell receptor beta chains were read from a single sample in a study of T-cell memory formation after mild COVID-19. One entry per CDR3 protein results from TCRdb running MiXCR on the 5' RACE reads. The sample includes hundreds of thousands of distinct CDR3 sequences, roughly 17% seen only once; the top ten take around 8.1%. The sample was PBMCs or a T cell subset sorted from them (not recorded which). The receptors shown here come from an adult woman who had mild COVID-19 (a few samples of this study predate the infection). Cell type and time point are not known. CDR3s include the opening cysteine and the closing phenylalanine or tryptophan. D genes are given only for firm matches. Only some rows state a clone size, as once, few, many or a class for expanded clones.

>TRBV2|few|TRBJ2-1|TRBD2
CASSLNLAGDNEQFF
TGTGCCAGCAGTTTAAATCTAGCGGGGGACAATGAGCAGTTCTTC
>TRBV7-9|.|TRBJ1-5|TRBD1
CASSSDREPNQPQHF
TGTGCCAGCAGTTCAGACAGGGAACCTAATCAGCCCCAGCATTTT
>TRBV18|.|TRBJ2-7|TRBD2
CASSVAGTYEQYF
TGTGCCAGCTCTGTAGCGGGAACCTACGAGCAGTACTTC
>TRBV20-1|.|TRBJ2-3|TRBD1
CSARDEQGSPDTQYF
TGCAGTGCTAGAGATGAACAGGGGAGTCCAGATACGCAGTATTTT
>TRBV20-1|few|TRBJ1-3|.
CSARPSRNTIYF
TGCAGTGCTAGACCCAGTCGAAACACCATATATTTT
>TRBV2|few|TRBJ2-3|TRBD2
CASSGSGGTSTDTQYF
TGTGCCAGCAGTGGGAGCGGGGGGACGAGCACAGATACGCAGTATTTT
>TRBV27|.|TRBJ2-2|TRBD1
CASTSGTGGTGELFF
TGTGCCAGCACTTCCGGGACAGGAGGGACCGGGGAGCTGTTTTTT
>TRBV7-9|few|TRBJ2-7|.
CASSLGDRARAYEQYF
TGTGCCAGCAGCTTAGGGGACCGAGCTCGGGCCTACGAGCAGTACTTC
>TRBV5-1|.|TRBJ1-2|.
CASSLELGTTGGYTF
TGCGCCAGCAGCTTGGAACTGGGAACCACAGGGGGCTACACCTTC
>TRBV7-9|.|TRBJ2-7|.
CASSTSRDFAYEQYF
TGTGCCAGCAGCACATCCCGGGACTTCGCCTACGAGCAGTACTTC
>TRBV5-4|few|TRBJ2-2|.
CASSFEDAGELFF
TGTGCCAGCAGCTTTGAAGACGCCGGGGAGCTGTTTTTT
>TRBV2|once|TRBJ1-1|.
CAIVPLDQGDTEAFF
TGTGCCATTGTACCACTAGACCAAGGAGACACTGAAGCTTTCTTT
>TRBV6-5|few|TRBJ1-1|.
CASSYYVAGRGDTEAFF
TGTGCCAGCAGTTACTACGTTGCCGGCCGGGGGGACACTGAAGCTTTCTTT
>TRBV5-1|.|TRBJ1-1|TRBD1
CASDRVGEGTEAFF
TGCGCCAGTGACAGGGTGGGAGAGGGCACTGAAGCTTTCTTT
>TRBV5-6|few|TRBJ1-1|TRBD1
CASSQTVNRGSNTEAFF
TGTGCCAGCAGCCAAACCGTCAACAGGGGTTCGAACACTGAAGCTTTCTTT
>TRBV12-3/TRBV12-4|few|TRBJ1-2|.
CASTPQNSFHGYTF
TGTGCCAGCACCCCACAAAATTCGTTCCATGGCTACACCTTC
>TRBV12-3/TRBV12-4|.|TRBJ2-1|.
CASSFPAGVDSFPHEQFF
TGTGCCAGCAGTTTTCCGGCCGGGGTAGATAGCTTCCCCCATGAGCAGTTCTTC
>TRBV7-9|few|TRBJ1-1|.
CASSSPELGLDFTEAFF
TGTGCCAGCAGCTCCCCGGAATTAGGGCTGGATTTCACTGAAGCTTTCTTT
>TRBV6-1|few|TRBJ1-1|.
CASSEALFRDNTEAFF
TGTGCCAGCAGTGAAGCGCTTTTTAGGGACAACACTGAAGCTTTCTTT
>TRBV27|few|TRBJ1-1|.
CASSFSGIPEAFF
TGTGCCAGCAGTTTTTCTGGGATCCCTGAAGCTTTCTTT
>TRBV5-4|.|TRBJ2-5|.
CASSLELAGGETQYF
TGTGCCAGCAGCTTGGAACTAGCAGGGGGGGAGACCCAGTACTTC
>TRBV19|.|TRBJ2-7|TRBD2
CASRQLAGGGEQYF
TGTGCCAGTAGGCAGCTAGCGGGAGGCGGAGAGCAGTACTTC
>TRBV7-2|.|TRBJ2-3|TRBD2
CASSPGLAGVADTQYF
TGTGCCAGCAGCCCTGGACTAGCGGGAGTGGCGGATACGCAGTATTTT
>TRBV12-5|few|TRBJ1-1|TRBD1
CASGTSGQGTLNTEAFF
TGTGCTAGTGGTACCTCGGGACAGGGGACTCTGAACACTGAAGCTTTCTTT
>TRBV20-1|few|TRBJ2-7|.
CSAPSPGAYEQYF
TGCAGTGCCCCCAGCCCTGGGGCTTACGAGCAGTACTTC
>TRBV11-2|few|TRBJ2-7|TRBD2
CASSPVRGSSSYEQYF
TGTGCCAGCAGCCCCGTGCGGGGGTCGAGCTCCTACGAGCAGTACTTC
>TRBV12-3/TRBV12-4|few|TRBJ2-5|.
CASSLRPAQETQYF
TGTGCCAGCAGTTTACGGCCAGCCCAAGAGACCCAGTACTTC
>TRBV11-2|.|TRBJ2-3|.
CASSLLTAPGTADTQYF
TGTGCCAGCAGCTTGCTAACAGCACCGGGCACAGCAGATACGCAGTATTTT
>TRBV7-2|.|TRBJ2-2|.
CASSLVAGVTGELFF
TGTGCCAGCAGCTTAGTTGCAGGGGTCACCGGGGAGCTGTTTTTT
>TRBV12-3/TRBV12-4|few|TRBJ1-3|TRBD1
CASKGLGTGDGNTIYF
TGTGCCAGCAAAGGATTAGGGACAGGGGATGGAAACACCATATATTTT
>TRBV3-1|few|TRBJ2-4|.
CASSQGLGTKNIQYF
TGTGCCAGCAGCCAAGGGCTAGGGACTAAAAACATTCAGTACTTC
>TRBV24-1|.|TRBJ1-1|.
CATSDSGTEAFF
TGTGCCACCAGTGATTCGGGGACTGAAGCTTTCTTT
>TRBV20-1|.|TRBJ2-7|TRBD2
CSARSGGLSYEQYF
TGCAGTGCCCGTAGCGGGGGGCTCTCCTACGAGCAGTACTTC
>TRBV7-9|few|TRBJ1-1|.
CASSLSLGRTEAFF
TGTGCCAGCAGCTTAAGTCTAGGTCGGACTGAAGCTTTCTTT
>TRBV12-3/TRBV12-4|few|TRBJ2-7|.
CASSSGANYEQYF
TGTGCCAGCAGTTCCGGGGCCAACTACGAGCAGTACTTC
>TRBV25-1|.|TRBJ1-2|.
CASSEYTTETYGYTF
TGTGCCAGCAGTGAATATACCACAGAAACCTATGGCTACACCTTC
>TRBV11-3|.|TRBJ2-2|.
CASSSSWVTGELFF
TGTGCCAGCAGCTCCAGTTGGGTCACCGGGGAGCTGTTTTTT
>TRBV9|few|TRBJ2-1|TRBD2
CASSEGTSGDSYNEQFF
TGTGCCAGCAGCGAGGGGACTAGCGGGGACTCCTACAATGAGCAGTTCTTC
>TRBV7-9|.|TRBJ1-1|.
CASSLVAYMNTEAFF
TGTGCCAGCAGCTTAGTTGCATACATGAACACTGAAGCTTTCTTT
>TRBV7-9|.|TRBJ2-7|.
CASSPDRSPYEQYF
TGTGCCAGCAGCCCGGACCGGAGCCCCTACGAGCAGTACTTC
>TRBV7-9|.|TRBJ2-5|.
CASSLREGSETQYF
TGTGCCAGCAGCTTAAGGGAAGGGAGTGAGACCCAGTACTTC
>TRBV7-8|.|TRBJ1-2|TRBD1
CASTKEPGGLGYTF
TGTGCCAGCACCAAAGAACCAGGGGGTCTTGGCTACACCTTC
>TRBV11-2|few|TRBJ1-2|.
CASSPSHPEGYTF
TGTGCCAGCAGCCCAAGTCACCCGGAGGGCTACACCTTC
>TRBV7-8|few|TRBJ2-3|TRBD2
CASSLDRAGATDTQYF
TGTGCCAGCAGCTTAGATAGAGCGGGGGCCACAGATACGCAGTATTTT
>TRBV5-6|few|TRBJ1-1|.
CASSSLDKPNTEAFF
TGTGCCAGCAGCTCCCTGGACAAACCGAACACTGAAGCTTTCTTT
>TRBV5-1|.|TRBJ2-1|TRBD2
CASSRPGLAGSINEQFF
TGCGCCAGCAGTCGTCCGGGACTAGCGGGAAGCATCAATGAGCAGTTCTTC
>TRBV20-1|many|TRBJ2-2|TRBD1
CSAREPSGTATGELFF
TGCAGTGCTAGAGAACCCTCCGGGACAGCCACCGGGGAGCTGTTTTTT
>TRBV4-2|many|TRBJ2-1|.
CASSQDAPGHTDEQFF
TGTGCCAGCAGCCAAGACGCACCGGGACATACGGATGAGCAGTTCTTC
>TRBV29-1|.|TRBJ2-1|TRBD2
CSVVASGNNEQFF
TGCAGCGTTGTGGCTAGCGGGAACAATGAGCAGTTCTTC